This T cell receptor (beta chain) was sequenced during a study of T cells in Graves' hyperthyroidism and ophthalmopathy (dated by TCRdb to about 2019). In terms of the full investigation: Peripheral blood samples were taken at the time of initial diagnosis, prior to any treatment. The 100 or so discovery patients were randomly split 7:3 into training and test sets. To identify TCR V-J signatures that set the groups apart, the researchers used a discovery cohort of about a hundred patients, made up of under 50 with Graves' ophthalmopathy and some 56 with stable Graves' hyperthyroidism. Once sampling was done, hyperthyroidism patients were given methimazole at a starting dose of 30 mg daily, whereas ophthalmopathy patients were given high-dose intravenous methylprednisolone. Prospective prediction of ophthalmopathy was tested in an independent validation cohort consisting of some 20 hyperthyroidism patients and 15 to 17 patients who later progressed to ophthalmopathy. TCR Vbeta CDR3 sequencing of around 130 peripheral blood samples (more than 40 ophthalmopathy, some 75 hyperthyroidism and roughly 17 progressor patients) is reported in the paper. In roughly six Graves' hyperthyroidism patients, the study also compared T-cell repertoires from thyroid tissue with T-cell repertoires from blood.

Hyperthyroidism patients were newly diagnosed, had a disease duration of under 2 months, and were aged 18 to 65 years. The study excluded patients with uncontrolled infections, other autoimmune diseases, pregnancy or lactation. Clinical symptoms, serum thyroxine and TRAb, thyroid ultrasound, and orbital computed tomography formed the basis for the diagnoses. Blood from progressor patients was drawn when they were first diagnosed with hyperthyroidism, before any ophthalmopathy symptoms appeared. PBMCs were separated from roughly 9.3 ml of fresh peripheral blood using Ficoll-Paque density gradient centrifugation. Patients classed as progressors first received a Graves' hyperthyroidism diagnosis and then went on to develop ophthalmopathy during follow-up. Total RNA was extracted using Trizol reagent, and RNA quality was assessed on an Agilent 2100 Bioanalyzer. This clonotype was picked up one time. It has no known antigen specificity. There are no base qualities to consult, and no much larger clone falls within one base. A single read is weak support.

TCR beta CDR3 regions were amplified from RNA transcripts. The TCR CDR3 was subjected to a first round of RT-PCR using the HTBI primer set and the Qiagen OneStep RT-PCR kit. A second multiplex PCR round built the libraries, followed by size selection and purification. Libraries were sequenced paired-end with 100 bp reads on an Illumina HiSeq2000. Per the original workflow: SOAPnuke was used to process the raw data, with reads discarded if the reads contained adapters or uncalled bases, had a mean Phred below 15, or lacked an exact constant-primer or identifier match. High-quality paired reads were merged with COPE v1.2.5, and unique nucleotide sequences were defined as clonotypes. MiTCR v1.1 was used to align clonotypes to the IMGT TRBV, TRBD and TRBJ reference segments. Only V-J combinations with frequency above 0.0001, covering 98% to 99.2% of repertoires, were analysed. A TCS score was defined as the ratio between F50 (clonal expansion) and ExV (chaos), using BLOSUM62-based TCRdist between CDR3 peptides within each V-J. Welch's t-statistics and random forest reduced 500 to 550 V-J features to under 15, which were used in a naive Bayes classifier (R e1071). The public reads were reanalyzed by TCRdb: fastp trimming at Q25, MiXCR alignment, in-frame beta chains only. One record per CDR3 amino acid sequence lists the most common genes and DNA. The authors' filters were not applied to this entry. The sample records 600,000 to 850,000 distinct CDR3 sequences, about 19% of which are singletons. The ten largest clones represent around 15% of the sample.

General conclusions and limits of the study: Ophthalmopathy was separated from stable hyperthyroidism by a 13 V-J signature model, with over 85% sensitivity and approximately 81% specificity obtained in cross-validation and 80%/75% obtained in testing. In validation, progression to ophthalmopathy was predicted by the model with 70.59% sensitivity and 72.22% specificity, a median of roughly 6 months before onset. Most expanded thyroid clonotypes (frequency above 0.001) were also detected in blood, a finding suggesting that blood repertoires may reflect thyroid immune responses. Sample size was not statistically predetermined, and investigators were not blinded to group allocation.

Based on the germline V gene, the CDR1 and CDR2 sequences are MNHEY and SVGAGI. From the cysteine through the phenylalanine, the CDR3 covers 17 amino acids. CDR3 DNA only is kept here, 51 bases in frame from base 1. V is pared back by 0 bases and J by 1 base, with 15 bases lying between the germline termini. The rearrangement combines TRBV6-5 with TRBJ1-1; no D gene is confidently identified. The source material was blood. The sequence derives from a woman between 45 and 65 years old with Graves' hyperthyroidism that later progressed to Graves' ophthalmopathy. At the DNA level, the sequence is TGTGCCAGCAGTTACTCTTCCCTTACTCGCCGGAACACTGAAGCTTTCTTT. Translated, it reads CASSYSSLTRRNTEAFF.